This paragraph reports one T cell receptor (beta chain). The antigen is not known. The data originate from a study of CD8 T cells in ankylosing spondylitis. General study results and limits: Made up of roughly 8 highly homologous variants, a TCR beta motif appeared characteristic of ankylosing spondylitis blood. Relatively scarce in peripheral blood, disease-linked clones were CD8+.

V lost 8 bases and J 5 bases, leaving 9 bases between the germline ends. Germline V gene data show CDR1 as MNHEY and CDR2 as SMNVEV (reference sequence). The CDR3 totals 11 residues. Quantitative barcoded 5'-RACE was used to prepare TCR beta libraries. Via MiXCR, TCRdb re-called the 5' RACE reads, giving one row per CDR3 protein. In the table there are some 130,000 distinct CDR3 sequences, approximately 17% of which are singletons. V gene TRBV27 combines with J gene TRBJ1-1; no definite D call. This clonotype was obtained from a male donor with ankylosing spondylitis. Sequenced sample: blood, either unsorted or a sorted T cell fraction (not recorded which). CDR3 bases: TGTGCCAGCCACTTGGGTACTGAAGCTTTCTTT. It encodes CASHLGTEAFF.